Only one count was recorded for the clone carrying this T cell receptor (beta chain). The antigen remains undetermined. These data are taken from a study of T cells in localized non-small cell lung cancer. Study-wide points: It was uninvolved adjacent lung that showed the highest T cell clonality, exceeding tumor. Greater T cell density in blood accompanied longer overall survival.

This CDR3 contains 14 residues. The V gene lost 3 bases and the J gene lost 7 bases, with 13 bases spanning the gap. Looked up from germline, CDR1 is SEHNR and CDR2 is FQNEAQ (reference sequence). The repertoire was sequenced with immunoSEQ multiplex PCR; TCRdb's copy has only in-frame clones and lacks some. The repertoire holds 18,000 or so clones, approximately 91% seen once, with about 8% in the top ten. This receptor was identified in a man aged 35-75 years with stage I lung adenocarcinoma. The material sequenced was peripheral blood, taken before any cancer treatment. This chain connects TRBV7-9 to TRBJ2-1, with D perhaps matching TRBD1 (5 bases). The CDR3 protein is CASSLRTPLNEQFF. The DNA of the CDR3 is TGTGCCAGCAGCTTGAGGACACCCCTTAATGAGCAGTTCTTC.